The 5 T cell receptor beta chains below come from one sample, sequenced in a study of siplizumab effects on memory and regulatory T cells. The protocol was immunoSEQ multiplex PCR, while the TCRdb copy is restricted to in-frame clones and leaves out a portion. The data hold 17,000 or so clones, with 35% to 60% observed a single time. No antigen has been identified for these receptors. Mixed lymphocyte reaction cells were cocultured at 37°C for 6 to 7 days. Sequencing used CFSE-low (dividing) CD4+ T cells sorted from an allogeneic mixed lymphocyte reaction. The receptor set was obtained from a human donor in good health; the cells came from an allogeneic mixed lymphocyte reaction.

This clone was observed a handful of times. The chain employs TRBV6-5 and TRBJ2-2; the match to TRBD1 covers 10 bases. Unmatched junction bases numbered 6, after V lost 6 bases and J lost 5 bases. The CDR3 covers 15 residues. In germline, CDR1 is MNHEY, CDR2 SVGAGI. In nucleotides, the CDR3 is TGTGCCAGCAGCCCACGACAGGGGGCGACCGGGGAGCTGTTTTTT. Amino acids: CASSPRQGATGELFF.

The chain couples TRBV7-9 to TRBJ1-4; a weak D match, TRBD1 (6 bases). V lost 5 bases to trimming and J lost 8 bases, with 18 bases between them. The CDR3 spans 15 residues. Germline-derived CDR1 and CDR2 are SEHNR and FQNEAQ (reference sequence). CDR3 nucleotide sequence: TGTGCCAGCAGCGACCCGGGACAAGTGGGCGAAAAACTGTTTTTT. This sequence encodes CASSDPGQVGEKLFF. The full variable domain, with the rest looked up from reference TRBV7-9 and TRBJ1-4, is DTGVSQNPRHKITKRGQNVTFRCDPISEHNRLYWYRQTLGQGPEFLTYFQNEAQLEKSRLLSDRFSAERPKGSFSTLEIQRTEQGDSAMYLCASSDPGQVGEKLFFGSGTQLSVL.

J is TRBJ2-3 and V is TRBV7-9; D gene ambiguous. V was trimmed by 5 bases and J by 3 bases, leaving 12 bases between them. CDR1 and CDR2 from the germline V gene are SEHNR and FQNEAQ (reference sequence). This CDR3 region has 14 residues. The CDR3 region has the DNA TGTGCCAGCAGCCCACCTTTGGGGACAGATACGCAGTATTTT. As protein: CASSPPLGTDTQYF. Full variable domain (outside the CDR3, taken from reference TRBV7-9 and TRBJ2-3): DTGVSQNPRHKITKRGQNVTFRCDPISEHNRLYWYRQTLGQGPEFLTYFQNEAQLEKSRLLSDRFSAERPKGSFSTLEIQRTEQGDSAMYLCASSPPLGTDTQYFGPGTRLTVL.

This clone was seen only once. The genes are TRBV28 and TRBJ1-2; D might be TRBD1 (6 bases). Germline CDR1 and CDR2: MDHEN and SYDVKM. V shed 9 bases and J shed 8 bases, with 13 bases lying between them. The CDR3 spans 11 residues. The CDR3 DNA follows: TGTGCCAGTTACAGGGTGGGAGGCTACACCTTC. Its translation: CASYRVGGYTF.

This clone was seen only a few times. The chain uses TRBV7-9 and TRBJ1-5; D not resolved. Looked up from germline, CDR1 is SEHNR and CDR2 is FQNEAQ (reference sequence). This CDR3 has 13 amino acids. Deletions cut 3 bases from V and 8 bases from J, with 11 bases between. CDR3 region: CASSLAVWEPQHF. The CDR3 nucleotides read TGTGCCAGCAGCTTGGCGGTCTGGGAGCCCCAGCATTTT.